The entry that follows covers one T cell receptor (beta chain) sequence. Authors' processing steps: Amplified reference gene primers provided the basis for estimating nucleated cell counts. Profiling relied on immunoSEQ multiplex PCR, and the TCRdb table lists in-frame clones only, not all of them. V, J and clone size are taken as reported in that table, and D and trimming were inferred from the DNA itself. Of more than 300,000 clones listed, around nine tenths are singletons. This entry is derived from a study of blood T cell repertoires in COVID-19. Study at large: The analysed material was cDNA or gDNA that came from T cells, B-cell-depleted T cells, or PBMCs.

Cohorts were determined from participant-reported clinical history. Cohort 3 recovered donors had two negative PCRs, clearance, or symptom resolution. The receptor was isolated from a woman aged 25-40 years who had recovered from COVID-19. Sequencing was performed on PBMCs or T cells enriched from blood (not recorded which).

The CDR3 DNA reads as TGTGCCAGCAGGCCTCAGGGGGCGACTAATGAAAAACTGTTTTTT. It yields the protein CASRPQGATNEKLFF. This rearrangement joins TRBV5-6 to TRBJ1-4, with 8 bases fitting TRBD1. CDR3 length: 15 residues. V was clipped by 5 bases and J by 2 bases; unmatched bases: 5. Germline V CDR1 and CDR2: SGHDT, YYEEEE.